Below, 18 T cell receptor beta chains from the same sample are listed, as sequenced in a study of CD8 T cells in Susac syndrome. Reverse transcription of roughly 0.45 to 1 ug RNA used random hexamers. TCRdb itself ran the immunoSEQ multiplex PCR reads through MiXCR, one entry per CDR3 protein. The data hold around 180,000 distinct CDR3 sequences, with 90% to 95% observed a single time. The sequencing input was CD8+ T cells from PBMCs. The receptors derive from a human donor with multiple sclerosis.

The V call is TRBV27, the J call TRBJ2-7, with 8 bases that match TRBD2. The CDR3 extends over 14 amino acids. Germline assignment: CDR1 MNHEY and CDR2 SMNVEV (reference sequence). The trim removed 3 bases at V and 3 bases at J, leaving 4 bases unmatched. CDR3 residues: CASSFSGSLYEQYF. For the CDR3, the DNA is TGTGCCAGCAGTTTCAGCGGGAGCCTCTACGAGCAGTACTTC.

The V call is TRBV2, the J call TRBJ2-7, with 7 bases fitting TRBD1. V lost 4 bases, J lost 0 bases, and 15 bases stayed unmatched. Per germline, CDR1 SNHLY and CDR2 FYNNEI. This CDR3 is 18 amino acids long. Written as DNA, the CDR3 is TGTGCCAGCAGTGGGCCCTCCCCCCGGGACAGTTTCTCCTACGAGCAGTACTTC. Protein product: CASSGPSPRDSFSYEQYF. The complete variable domain, with remaining parts taken from reference TRBV2 and TRBJ2-7, reads EPEVTQTPSHQVTQMGQEVILRCVPISNHLYFYWYRQILGQKVEFLVSFYNNEISEKSEIFDDQFSVERPDGSNFTLKIRSTKLEDSAMYFCASSGPSPRDSFSYEQYFGPGTRLTVT.

This sequence joins TRBV29-1 and TRBJ2-5; no reliable D call. With 5 bases removed from V and 2 bases from J, the gap between germline ends came to 18 bases. CDR1 SQVTM and CDR2 ANQGSEA come from the germline V gene. CDR3 length: 15 residues. CDR3 in amino acids: CSVRNEALIQETQYF. In DNA, the CDR3 is TGCAGCGTTAGAAACGAGGCGTTAATTCAAGAGACCCAGTACTTC.

Note on this clonotype: It is unclear where the CDR3 begins or ends on the DNA, so no DNA is shown, and the CDR3 is as TCRdb lists it. The chain combines TRBV20-1 with TRBJ2-7; the table assigns TRBD1, which was not confirmed against the DNA. Per germline, CDR1 DFQATT and CDR2 SNEGSKA (reference sequence). The CDR3 contains 14 residues when both ends are counted. The CDR3 is CSAFGPGISYEQYF.

CDR3 sequence reads: CAWKAPPYYRDLETQYF. The CDR3 coding sequence is TGTGCCTGGAAAGCACCCCCTTACTACAGGGATCTGGAGACCCAGTACTTC. This chain connects TRBV30 to TRBJ2-5, with D perhaps TRBD1 (6 bases). Germline CDR1 GTSNPN, CDR2 SVGIG (reference sequence). This CDR3 comprises 17 residues. V lost 4 bases to trimming and J lost 5 bases, with 26 bases between them.

Comments on this clonotype: The CDR3 does not end in the conserved phenylalanine or tryptophan, so this is likely a read error. The chain employs TRBV20-1 and TRBJ1-1, with D possibly being TRBD1 (5 bases). CDR1 and CDR2 from the germline V gene are DFQATT and SNEGSKA (reference sequence). There are 17 residues in the CDR3. The V end lost 5 bases, the J end lost 0 bases, and 22 bases lay between the germline ends. CDR3 DNA: TGCAGTGCTCAAGATTGGGGGGGATACCAACTGAACACTGAAGCTTTCCTT. Protein product: CSAQDWGGYQLNTEAFL.

V gene TRBV6-5 combines with J gene TRBJ1-1; a weak D match, TRBD1 (6 bases). Germline CDR1 and CDR2: MNHEY and SVGAGI. The CDR3 runs to 13 residues. Between the trimmed V and J ends, which lost 7 bases and 5 bases, there was a span of 14 bases. CDR3 DNA: TGTGCCAGCATACGGGGGGCGGGAACTGAAGCTTTCTTT. Translation: CASIRGAGTEAFF.

This chain links TRBV11-2 with TRBJ2-3; tentative D call: TRBD2 (5 bases). This CDR3 is built from 11 residues. Germline CDR1 reads SGHAT; CDR2 reads FQNNGV. The V gene lost 7 bases and the J gene lost 5 bases, with 7 bases spanning the gap. The CDR3 nucleotides are TGTGCCAGCACCAGCGGAGATACGCAGTATTTT. Translation gives CASTSGDTQYF.

The chain combines TRBV19 with TRBJ2-7; the D is unclear. Germline-derived CDR1 and CDR2 are LNHDA and SQIVND (reference sequence). The CDR3 contains 11 residues. The V end lost 6 bases, the J end lost 6 bases, and 9 bases lay between the germline ends. For the CDR3, the DNA is TGTGCCAGTAGAAGTGGAACCGAGCAGTACTTC. Translated: CASRSGTEQYF. The full variable domain, rest sourced from reference TRBV19 and TRBJ2-7, is DGGITQSPKYLFRKEGQNVTLSCEQNLNHDAMYWYRQDPGQGLRLIYYSQIVNDFQKGDIAEGYSVSREKKESFPLTVTSAQKNPTAFYLCASRSGTEQYFGPGTRLTVT.

V is TRBV6-6 and J is TRBJ2-7, with D uncertain. The germline V gene has CDR1 MNHNY and CDR2 SVGAGI (reference sequence). The CDR3 contains 13 residues. The V end was cut by 2 bases, the J end by 0 bases, with 5 bases between. CDR3 sequence (DNA): TGTGCCAGCAGTTACGGGCCCTCCTACGAGCAGTACTTC. This codes for CASSYGPSYEQYF.

The chain links TRBV7-9 to TRBJ1-1, with unresolved D. The CDR3 length is 14 residues. Trimming stripped 5 bases from V and 0 bases from J, with 10 bases between. The germline V gene has CDR1 SEHNR and CDR2 FQNEAQ (reference sequence). This chain's CDR3 is CASSPPFMNTEAFF. DNA of the CDR3: TGTGCCAGCAGCCCCCCTTTCATGAACACTGAAGCTTTCTTT.

The chain combines TRBV20-1 with TRBJ2-3; no reliable D call. The V end lost 0 bases, the J end lost 2 bases, and 6 bases lay between the germline ends. This CDR3 comprises 13 residues. Germline V CDR1 and CDR2: DFQATT, SNEGSKA (reference sequence). CDR3 coding DNA: TGCAGTGCTAGAGAGTGGGCCACAGATACGCAGTATTTT. Translated, it gives CSAREWATDTQYF.

The rearrangement joins TRBV14 to TRBJ2-1; D ambiguous. The V end lost 3 bases, the J end lost 4 bases, and 10 bases lay between the germline ends. The CDR3 consists of 14 residues. Germline CDR1 is SGHDN and CDR2 is FVKESK. The CDR3 region is CASSHQPPYNEQFF. The CDR3 nucleotides are TGTGCCAGCAGCCACCAACCGCCTTACAATGAGCAGTTCTTC.

The J gene is TRBJ1-1, the V gene TRBV5-6, with D uncertain. Trimming cost V 7 bases and J 2 bases, with 15 bases left between them. The CDR3 length is 14 residues. CDR1 is SGHDT, CDR2 YYEEEE, per germline. The CDR3 sequence: CASSGFRVNTEAFF. CDR3 in DNA: TGTGCCAGCTCCGGTTTTCGGGTCAACACTGAAGCTTTCTTT.

The chain recombines TRBV12-3 or TRBV12-4 with TRBJ2-1, with 9 bases that match TRBD2. The junction had 9 bases not matched to a gene; V was cut back by 4 bases and J by 2 bases. The CDR3 runs 17 residues. CDR3 in amino acids: CASSSPPGLATYNEQFF. CDR3 DNA sequence: TGTGCCAGCAGTTCCCCACCAGGACTAGCGACCTACAATGAGCAGTTCTTC.

Points on this clonotype: At one of its ends the junction is not consistent with the germline gene, which may arise from a read error. The chain employs TRBV5-1 and TRBJ2-7; D not certain. There are 11 residues in the CDR3. Per the germline V gene, CDR1 is SGHRS and CDR2 is YFSETQ. The CDR3 DNA is TGTGCCAGCAGTACGGGCTACGAGCAGTACTTC. Its translation: CASSTGYEQYF.

CDR3 region: CSVGLADQETQYF. The CDR3 DNA reads TGCAGCGTTGGGCTAGCGGACCAAGAGACCCAGTACTTC. The chain combines TRBV29-1 with TRBJ2-5; 7 bases are a match to TRBD2. CDR3 length: 13 amino acids. CDR1 is SQVTM, CDR2 ANQGSEA, per germline. V was pared by 4 bases and J by 0 bases, with 2 bases of the junction left unmatched.

This clonotype was recorded once. This sequence joins TRBV2 and TRBJ1-1; 8 bases are a match to TRBD1. V gave up 7 bases and J gave up 8 bases; unmatched junction bases: 9. Germline-derived CDR1 and CDR2 are SNHLY and FYNNEI. This CDR3 is built from 13 residues. The CDR3 nucleotides read TGTGCCAGCACCCCTAGACAGGGGCCAGAAGCTTTCTTT. It yields the protein CASTPRQGPEAFF.